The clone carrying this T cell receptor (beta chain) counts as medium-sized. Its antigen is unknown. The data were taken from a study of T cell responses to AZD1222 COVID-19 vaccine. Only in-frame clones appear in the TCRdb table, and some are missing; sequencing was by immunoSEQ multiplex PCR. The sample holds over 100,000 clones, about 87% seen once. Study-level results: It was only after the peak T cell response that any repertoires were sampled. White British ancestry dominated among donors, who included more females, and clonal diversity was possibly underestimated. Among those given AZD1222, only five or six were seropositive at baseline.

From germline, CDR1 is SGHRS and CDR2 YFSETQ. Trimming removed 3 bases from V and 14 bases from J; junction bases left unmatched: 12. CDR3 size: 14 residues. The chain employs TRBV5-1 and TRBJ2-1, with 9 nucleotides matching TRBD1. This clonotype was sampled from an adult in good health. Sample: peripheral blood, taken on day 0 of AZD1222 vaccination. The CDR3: CASSSTGTGMHKFF. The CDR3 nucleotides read TGCGCCAGCAGCTCCACCGGGACAGGGATGCACAAGTTCTTC.